The 29 T cell receptor beta chains below all came from one sample that was sequenced in a study of blood T cell repertoires in COVID-19. Some clones are missing from TCRdb's copy, which holds only in-frame ones; the method was immunoSEQ multiplex PCR. The table has 100,000 to 150,000 clones, around 88% seen once. Sequencing was carried out using peripheral blood. These receptors were obtained from a man aged 50 to 59 with acute or convalescent COVID-19.

This clone was detected ten times or more. The rearrangement joins TRBV10-3 to TRBJ2-7; D is unresolved. CDR3 size: 12 residues. Germline lookup yields CDR1 ENHRY and CDR2 SYGVKD. V was cut by 3 bases and J by 2 bases, with 5 bases left in between. The CDR3 sequence: CAISDLTYEQYF. The CDR3 bases are TGTGCCATCAGTGACCTAACCTACGAGCAGTACTTC.

This chain connects TRBV5-1 to TRBJ1-2; D gene uncertain. The germline V gene encodes CDR1 SGHRS and CDR2 YFSETQ. The CDR3 contains 15 residues. Between the trimmed V and J ends, which lost 2 bases and 4 bases, there was a span of 15 bases. For the CDR3, the DNA is TGCGCCAGCAGCTTTTCGGGAGGATTTAGCTATGGCTACACCTTC. It codes for CASSFSGGFSYGYTF.

The chain combines TRBV7-6 with TRBJ1-5; unclear D gene. The germline gives CDR1 SGHVS, CDR2 FNYEAQ. The CDR3 is 13 residues long. V shed 1 base and J shed 6 bases, with 7 bases lying between them. The CDR3 DNA reads as TGTGCCAGCAGCTTAGACCCACTTCAGCCCCAGCATTTT. It specifies CASSLDPLQPQHF.

The chain joins TRBV10-1 to TRBJ1-2; tentatively, D is TRBD1 (6 bases). CDR1 and CDR2 from the germline V gene are WNHNN and SYGVQD (reference sequence). This CDR3 has 19 residues. Trimming took off 6 bases at V and 4 bases at J, with 30 bases between the two ends. The CDR3 nucleotides read TGCGCCAGCAGCGAACCCGGCAAAAGACAGGTTCGAGATACCTATGGCTACACCTTC. Translation gives CASSEPGKRQVRDTYGYTF.

CDR3 DNA: TGCGCCAGCACCCGCGGACTAGCGGCCCTCACAGATACGCAGTATTTT. Its translation is CASTRGLAALTDTQYF. The J gene is TRBJ2-3, the V gene TRBV5-1; 10 bases agree with TRBD2. Germline values: CDR1 SGHRS, CDR2 YFSETQ. With 6 bases clipped from V and 2 bases from J, the junction kept 9 bases outside the gene matches. The CDR3 contains 16 residues.

The gene calls are TRBV7-9 and TRBJ1-2; D unclear. Between the trimmed V and J ends, which lost 2 bases and 1 base, there was a span of 11 bases. Germline values: CDR1 SEHNR, CDR2 FQNEAQ (reference sequence). The CDR3 consists of 15 residues. CDR3 in DNA: TGTGCCAGCAGCTTAATGACTGGAATTAACTATGGCTACACCTTC. Protein sequence: CASSLMTGINYGYTF.

The J gene is TRBJ1-3, the V gene TRBV4-1; perhaps TRBD1 as D (6 bases). Germline CDR1 is MGHRA and CDR2 is YSYEKL. Trimming stripped 0 bases from V and 4 bases from J, with 16 bases between. The CDR3 has 17 residues. The CDR3 protein is CASSQEVFGQLGNTIYF. CDR3 nucleotides: TGCGCCAGCAGCCAAGAAGTTTTCGGACAGCTAGGAAACACCATATATTTT.

The rearrangement joins TRBV7-8 to TRBJ1-5; 8 bases line up with TRBD1. There are 15 residues in the CDR3. J was trimmed by 6 bases and V by 5 bases; bases with no gene match: 9. Looked up from germline, CDR1 is SGHVS and CDR2 is FQNEAQ. The CDR3 sequence is CASSPTGDSVQPQHF. The CDR3 DNA follows: TGTGCCAGCAGCCCGACAGGGGATTCAGTTCAGCCCCAGCATTTT. Based on the CDR3 plus reference TRBV7-8 and TRBJ1-5, the full variable domain is GAGVSQSPRYKVAKRGQDVALRCDPISGHVSLFWYQQALGQGPEFLTYFQNEAQLDKSGLPSDRFFAERPEGSVSTLKIQRTQQEDSAVYLCASSPTGDSVQPQHFGDGTRLSIL.

This clone was picked up a small number of times. V gene TRBV5-1 combines with J gene TRBJ1-2; unclear D gene. Germline V CDR1 and CDR2: SGHRS, YFSETQ. The CDR3 covers 15 residues. Between the trimmed V and J ends, which lost 2 bases and 2 bases, there was a span of 13 bases. CDR3 sequence reads: CASSFASSGNYGYTF. CDR3 bases: TGCGCCAGCAGCTTTGCGTCCTCAGGCAACTATGGCTACACCTTC.

Only one count was recorded for this clone. The V and J genes are TRBV9 and TRBJ2-3; the match to TRBD2 covers 12 bases. V lost 4 bases and J lost 4; bases outside the gene matches: 10. This CDR3 has 17 residues. Germline V gene sequence: CDR1 SGDLS, CDR2 YYNGEE. CDR3 DNA sequence: TGTGCCAGCAGCCCAAACCCGACTAGCGGGGGCTCAGATACGCAGTATTTT. It translates to CASSPNPTSGGSDTQYF. Complete variable domain (other parts from reference TRBV9 and TRBJ2-3): DSGVTQTPKHLITATGQRVTLRCSPRSGDLSVYWYQQSLDQGLQFLIQYYNGEERAKGNILERFSAQQFPDLHSELNLSSLELGDSALYFCASSPNPTSGGSDTQYFGPGTRLTVL.

The V call is TRBV10-3, the J call TRBJ2-7, with 7 bases that match TRBD2. Germline V lookup: CDR1 ENHRY, CDR2 SYGVKD. Trimming cost V 4 bases and J 0 bases; bases outside gene matches: 15. This CDR3 comprises 18 residues. The CDR3 DNA follows: TGTGCCATCAGTGGGCCGAATGCGGGACTAACTTACTCCTACGAGCAGTACTTC. Its protein product is CAISGPNAGLTYSYEQYF.

This clone was found a few times. The chain has TRBV6-6 and TRBJ1-5; a weak D match, TRBD1 (5 bases). Trimming took 5 bases from V and 4 from J, leaving 12 bases between them. Germline CDR1 is MNHNY and CDR2 is SVGAGI (reference sequence). CDR3 size: 14 residues. For the CDR3, the DNA is TGTGCCAGCAGTGTTCCACAGGTAAATCAGCCCCAGCATTTT. Protein sequence: CASSVPQVNQPQHF.

V gene TRBV3-1 (or the pseudogene TRBV3-2) combines with J gene TRBJ1-5; tentatively, D is TRBD1 (5 bases). V lost 1 base and J lost 6, with 10 bases in between. This CDR3 is 14 amino acids long. Looked up from germline, CDR1 is LGHDT and CDR2 is YNNKEL (reference sequence). As DNA, the CDR3 is TGTGCCAGCAGCCAAGGTGGGGGGAGTCAGCCCCAGCATTTT. Encoded protein: CASSQGGGSQPQHF.

The chain joins TRBV10-3 to TRBJ2-1; TRBD2 might be the D (6 bases). The CDR3 covers 16 residues. Germline-derived CDR1 and CDR2 are ENHRY and SYGVKD. Trimming removed 6 bases from V and 7 bases from J, with 22 bases in between. The CDR3 loop reads CAIRAGPGRTRNEQFF. DNA for the CDR3: TGTGCCATCAGGGCGGGACCGGGGAGGACAAGAAATGAGCAGTTCTTC.

DNA for the CDR3: TGTGCCAGTAGTAGAACAGTAGAATACGAGCAGTACTTC. This translates into CASSRTVEYEQYF. The chain links TRBV19 to TRBJ2-7; D is unresolved. CDR3 length equals 13 residues. CDR1 LNHDA and CDR2 SQIVND come from the germline V gene (reference sequence). The V end lost 4 bases, the J end lost 4 bases, and 11 bases lay between the germline ends.

The CDR3 DNA reads as TGTGCCAGCAGCATACGGGACAGTTCCTTCTCTGGAAACACCATATATTTT. This encodes CASSIRDSSFSGNTIYF. This chain connects TRBV9 to TRBJ1-3; 7 bases agree with TRBD1. Germline V CDR1 and CDR2: SGDLS, YYNGEE. J was trimmed by 0 bases and V by 4 bases; bases with no gene match: 10. The CDR3 has 17 residues.

The rearrangement uses TRBV2 and TRBJ1-6, with TRBD1 matching over 8 bases. J was trimmed by 7 bases and V by 8 bases; bases with no gene match: 4. Germline lookup yields CDR1 SNHLY and CDR2 FYNNEI. This CDR3 is built from 13 residues. The CDR3 DNA is TGTGCCAGCCGAGGACAGGGAAATTCACCCCTCCACTTT. Its protein product is CASRGQGNSPLHF.

This clone was recorded a few times. The chain couples TRBV30 to TRBJ1-2; 7 positions agree with TRBD1. Germline lookup yields CDR1 GTSNPN and CDR2 SVGIG (reference sequence). J gave up 5 bases and V 5 bases, and 5 bases lay outside the gene matches. The CDR3 covers 12 residues. Written as DNA, the CDR3 is TGTGCCTGGGGGGACAGTCCATATGGCTACACCTTC. This codes for CAWGDSPYGYTF.

The chain joins TRBV9 to TRBJ2-3; D gene ambiguous. Germline V lookup: CDR1 SGDLS, CDR2 YYNGEE. This CDR3 is 14 amino acids long. Deletions cut 0 bases from V and 0 bases from J, with 5 bases between. The chain's CDR3 is CASSVARSTDTQYF. The CDR3 nucleotides read TGTGCCAGCAGCGTAGCCAGAAGCACAGATACGCAGTATTTT.

This chain joins TRBV2 and TRBJ1-2; 7 bases are shared with TRBD1. The V gene's germline CDR1 is SNHLY and CDR2 FYNNEI. The V and J ends lost 6 bases and 0 bases, in that order; junction bases with no gene match: 1. The CDR3 loop spans 13 amino acids. The CDR3 DNA reads TGTGCCAGCAGCACAGGGGCTAACTATGGCTACACCTTC. It is translated as CASSTGANYGYTF.

The chain uses TRBV19 and TRBJ2-7; a weak D match, TRBD2 (6 bases). Germline V gives CDR1 LNHDA, CDR2 SQIVND (reference sequence). The V end was cut by 4 bases, the J end by 2 bases, with 12 bases between. CDR3 size: 14 residues. CDR3 in DNA: TGTGCCAGTAGTAGCGGGACGCTTCCCTACGAGCAGTACTTC. As protein: CASSSGTLPYEQYF.

This clone has more than one count but fewer than ten. The chain has TRBV19 and TRBJ1-1, with 9 bases matching TRBD1. This CDR3 is 14 amino acids long. Germline lookup yields CDR1 LNHDA and CDR2 SQIVND (reference sequence). V shed 6 bases, J shed 5 bases, and the junction held 7 bases outside the gene matches. CDR3: CASSPDRGQTEAFF. The CDR3 DNA reads as TGTGCCAGTAGCCCGGACAGGGGTCAAACTGAAGCTTTCTTT.

V usage is TRBV25-1 and J usage is TRBJ1-2; D call uncertain. This CDR3 is built from 16 residues. V gave up 8 bases and J gave up 3 bases, with 22 bases separating them. Per germline, CDR1 MGHDK and CDR2 SYGVNS. CDR3 loop: CASSRSGRSGDYGYTF. The CDR3 bases are TGTGCCAGCTCCCGTTCAGGCCGGTCTGGCGACTATGGCTACACCTTC.

The V gene is TRBV10-2, the J gene TRBJ2-5, with D possibly matching TRBD2 (5 bases). The CDR3 length is 13 residues. Germline assignment: CDR1 WSHSY and CDR2 SAAADI. The ends were cut back, 10 bases at V and 5 bases at J, with 17 bases in the middle. The CDR3 region is CATDPGLWETQYF. CDR3 coding DNA: TGCGCCACCGACCCGGGATTATGGGAGACCCAGTACTTC.

CDR3 bases: TGTGCCAGCAGCTTAGGGACTGGGTTGACTGAAGCTTTCTTT. It encodes CASSLGTGLTEAFF. The chain uses TRBV7-2 and TRBJ1-1, with D hard to call. V was clipped by 1 base and J by 5 bases, with 11 bases between them. The CDR3 sequence is 14 residues long. The germline V gene has CDR1 SGHTA and CDR2 FQGNSA.

J is TRBJ2-1 and V is TRBV27; 10 bases match TRBD2. The CDR3 has 15 residues. V shed 0 bases, J shed 6 bases, and the junction held 2 bases outside the gene matches. The germline V gene encodes CDR1 MNHEY and CDR2 SMNVEV (reference sequence). CDR3 nucleotides: TGTGCCAGCAGTTTATCCCTAGCGGGAGCCAATGAGCAGTTCTTC. It is translated as CASSLSLAGANEQFF.

The chain recombines TRBV28 with TRBJ2-5; D is possibly TRBD1 (6 bases). Between the trimmed V and J ends, which lost 5 bases and 1 base, there was a span of 14 bases. The CDR3 length is 15 residues. CDR1 is MDHEN, CDR2 SYDVKM, per germline. The CDR3 loop reads CASSGGRGVQETQYF. CDR3 bases: TGTGCCAGCAGTGGGGGCCGTGGGGTCCAAGAGACCCAGTACTTC.

The CDR3, as DNA: TGTGCCAGCAGTCGGACAGGGGAGGGGTACTATGGCTACACCTTC. Translating gives CASSRTGEGYYGYTF. The chain has TRBV2 and TRBJ1-2; 9 bases match TRBD1. The CDR3 runs 15 residues. The V and J ends lost 5 bases and 3 bases, in that order; junction bases with no gene match: 7. Germline CDR1 reads SNHLY; CDR2 reads FYNNEI. The variable domain in full, completed from reference TRBV2 and TRBJ1-2, reads EPEVTQTPSHQVTQMGQEVILRCVPISNHLYFYWYRQILGQKVEFLVSFYNNEISEKSEIFDDQFSVERPDGSNFTLKIRSTKLEDSAMYFCASSRTGEGYYGYTFGSGTRLTVV.

This chain links TRBV18 with TRBJ2-3; the D gene is possibly TRBD2 (6 bases). The CDR3 runs 14 residues. Germline V gene data show CDR1 as KGHSH and CDR2 as LQKENI. V lost 1 base, J lost 4 bases, and 9 bases lay in between. CDR3 in amino acids: CASSPLPGADTQYF. DNA of the CDR3: TGTGCCAGCTCACCACTTCCGGGAGCAGATACGCAGTATTTT.